The 15 T cell receptor beta chains given below trace back to one sample, sequenced in a study of coeliac disease (dated by TCRdb to the early 2020s). Library generation was performed with the immunoSEQ multiplex PCR assay. TCRdb stores this immuneACCESS table with in-frame sequences only. Part of the clones is absent; in the studies checked, under half of the shortfall reflects unresolved V genes, and no reason is known for the rest. In all, the sample holds roughly 3,700 clones, and 60% to 80% of those were seen once. The ten largest make up more than 7% of the sample. Sequencing was done on a sample of intraepithelial lymphocytes from the gut. The sample's cell subset or site, from its label and the paper: intraepithelial cell (IEC) fraction of small intestinal biopsy. These TCRs come from a man aged 30-40 years with celiac disease.

This clone turned up a few times. The rearrangement uses TRBV5-3 and TRBJ2-6; TRBD1 might be the D (5 bases). TRBV5-3 is an open reading frame, and its role is uncertain. The CDR3 extends over 18 amino acids. V lost 1 base to trimming and J lost 0 bases, with 14 bases between them. The CDR3 is CARSLKGVSPSGANVLTF. The CDR3 DNA reads as TGTGCCAGAAGCTTGAAAGGGGTTTCCCCCTCTGGGGCCAACGTCCTGACTTTC.

The rearrangement joins TRBV6-5 to TRBJ2-7, with TRBD1 matching over 9 bases. This CDR3 contains 15 residues. After removal of 2 bases from V and 4 bases from J, the junction contained 6 bases not matched to a gene. Germline assignment: CDR1 MNHEY and CDR2 SVGAGI. In DNA, the CDR3 is TGTGCCAGCAGTTACAGGAGGACAGGGGAGTACGAGCAGTACTTC. Translating gives CASSYRRTGEYEQYF.

The gene calls are TRBV21-1 and TRBJ1-2. TRBV21-1 is deemed a pseudogene. The CDR3 consists of 14 residues. The CDR3 loop reads CASSNDADCYGYTF. The CDR3 DNA reads as TGTGCCAGCAGCAATGACGCGGACTGCTATGGCTACACCTTC.

The chain couples TRBV28 to TRBJ1-2; tentatively, D is TRBD1 (6 bases). Germline CDR1 MDHEN, CDR2 SYDVKM. Trimming took off 3 bases at V and 1 base at J, with 12 bases between the two ends. The CDR3 contains 15 residues. The CDR3: CASSFSDRYNYGYTF. Written as DNA, the CDR3 is TGTGCCAGCAGTTTCTCTGACAGGTATAACTATGGCTACACCTTC.

The rearrangement joins TRBV5-4 to TRBJ2-6; 8 positions match TRBD2. This CDR3 comprises 17 residues. V dropped 10 bases and J dropped 0; count of bases not matched to a gene: 12. The V gene's germline CDR1 is SGHNT and CDR2 YYREEE (reference sequence). The CDR3 sequence is CASRAGGSTSGANVLTF. CDR3 in DNA: TGTGCCTCGAGGGCGGGAGGTTCTACCTCTGGGGCCAACGTCCTGACTTTC.

This clone was counted once. This chain connects TRBV29-1 to TRBJ2-5; 10 bases are shared with TRBD2. The J call may be faulty, since TRBJ2-7 better matches the DNA end. Per germline, CDR1 SQVTM and CDR2 ANQGSEA. CDR3 length equals 13 residues. Written as DNA, the CDR3 is TGCAGCGTACTAGCGGGGAATCTGTACGAGCAGTACTTC. Protein: CSVLAGNLYEQYF.

This sequence joins TRBV7-2 and TRBJ2-1, with D perhaps matching TRBD1 (5 bases). The V gene lost 0 bases and the J gene lost 8 bases, with 11 bases spanning the gap. The CDR3 is made up of 14 amino acids. CDR1 and CDR2 from the germline V gene are SGHTA and FQGNSA. The CDR3 region has the DNA TGTGCCAGCAGCTTAGCGCTAGGGGTGGATGAGCAGTTCTTC. It specifies CASSLALGVDEQFF.

The chain is built from TRBV10-3 and TRBJ2-1, with TRBD2 identical over 8 bases. V was pared by 7 bases and J by 8 bases, with 28 bases of the junction left unmatched. The length of the CDR3 is 20 residues. CDR1 is ENHRY, CDR2 SYGVKD, per germline. DNA of the CDR3: TGTGCCATCAAGGGGGAACTGATGACTCGACGGGAGGGCCAGAGGGATGAGCAGTTCTTC. Encoded protein: CAIKGELMTRREGQRDEQFF.

The genes are TRBV19 and TRBJ2-2; 10 nucleotides agree with TRBD1. Germline CDR1 reads LNHDA; CDR2 reads SQIVND (reference sequence). This CDR3 has 16 residues. V gave up 8 bases and J gave up 3 bases; unmatched junction bases: 9. The CDR3 loop reads CASFPRTGGYTGELFF. For the CDR3, the DNA is TGTGCCAGTTTTCCCAGGACAGGGGGATACACCGGGGAGCTGTTTTTT.

The chain links TRBV27 to TRBJ2-1, with TRBD2 matching over 7 bases. CDR1 is MNHEY and CDR2 is SMNVEV in the germline V gene (reference sequence). This CDR3 region has 15 residues. Trimming at V came to 3 bases and at J to 5 bases, leaving 7 bases not matched to a gene. CDR3 DNA sequence: TGTGCCAGCAGTTTGAGCGGGACCGGACACAATGAGCAGTTCTTC. Its protein is CASSLSGTGHNEQFF.

This chain uses TRBV28 with TRBJ1-3, with 10 bases fitting TRBD1. Germline V gene sequence: CDR1 MDHEN, CDR2 SYDVKM. The CDR3 contains 16 residues. V dropped 5 bases and J dropped 0; count of bases not matched to a gene: 4. The CDR3: CASSPGTGVSGNTIYF. CDR3 bases: TGTGCCAGCAGTCCCGGGACAGGGGTCTCTGGAAACACCATATATTTT.

The chain couples TRBV6-6 to TRBJ1-5; D remains ambiguous. The ends were cut back, 9 bases at V and 2 bases at J, with 8 bases in the middle. This CDR3 region has 12 residues. Germline CDR1 MNHNY, CDR2 SVGAGI (reference sequence). CDR3 DNA: TGTGCCAGTGAGAGTGGCAATCAGCCCCAGCATTTT. This translates into CASESGNQPQHF.

The V and J genes are TRBV19 and TRBJ1-5; 8 positions match TRBD1. Looked up from germline, CDR1 is LNHDA and CDR2 is SQIVND (reference sequence). The CDR3 totals 15 residues. J lost 6 bases, V lost 9 bases, and 13 bases had no gene match. This chain's CDR3 is CASRKIGQGPQPQHF. As DNA, the CDR3 is TGTGCCAGCCGAAAAATTGGACAGGGTCCTCAGCCCCAGCATTTT.

This sequence joins TRBV5-4 and TRBJ2-1, with D possibly matching TRBD2 (7 bases). Germline loops: CDR1 SGHNT, CDR2 YYREEE (reference sequence). The CDR3 sequence is 16 residues long. V shed 4 bases and J shed 12 bases, with 26 bases lying between them. CDR3 amino acids: CASSLPGGGLAAGQFF. CDR3 coding DNA: TGTGCCAGCAGCCTACCGGGGGGCGGGCTCGCTGCGGGGCAGTTCTTC.

This sequence joins TRBV7-8 and TRBJ2-7; 9 nucleotides agree with TRBD1. The CDR3 length is 14 residues. Germline V gene lookup returns CDR1 SGHVS and CDR2 FQNEAQ. The trim removed 3 bases at V and 7 bases at J, leaving 7 bases unmatched. The CDR3: CASSFGTGIEEQYF. CDR3 DNA sequence: TGTGCCAGCAGCTTTGGGACAGGGATTGAGGAGCAGTACTTC.